The 5 T cell receptor beta chains given below trace back to one sample, sequenced in a study of CD8 T cells in ankylosing spondylitis. Each CDR3 protein is one row after TCRdb ran MiXCR on the 5' RACE reads. The data contain 350,000 to 450,000 distinct CDR3 sequences, around 26% of them singletons. Study-wide findings and caveats: Among TCR beta sequences, a motif of several highly homologous variants appeared characteristic of ankylosing spondylitis blood.

These TCRs' antigens remain unknown. The sequenced sample consisted of blood, either unsorted or a sorted T cell fraction (not recorded which). The receptors derive from a male donor with ankylosing spondylitis.

The genes are TRBV7-9 and TRBJ1-2; D not resolved. V was clipped by 1 base and J by 3 bases, with 6 bases between them. There are 13 residues in the CDR3. The germline gives CDR1 SEHNR, CDR2 FQNEAQ (reference sequence). CDR3 sequence reads: CASSLGVDYGYTF. In DNA, the CDR3 is TGTGCCAGCAGCTTAGGGGTCGACTATGGCTACACCTTC.

V usage is TRBV12-3 or TRBV12-4 and J usage is TRBJ1-5; 9 bases line up with TRBD1. J lost 6 bases, V lost 5 bases, and 5 bases had no gene match. This CDR3 is 14 amino acids long. CDR3 DNA sequence: TGTGCCAGCAGTGGGACAGGGATGTTTCAGCCCCAGCATTTT. This translates into CASSGTGMFQPQHF.

This chain connects TRBV20-1 to TRBJ2-3, with a tentative D call TRBD1 (6 bases). Germline CDR1 and CDR2: DFQATT and SNEGSKA (reference sequence). The CDR3 covers 15 residues. The V gene lost 0 bases and the J gene lost 1 base, with 11 bases spanning the gap. The CDR3 sequence: CSARDTGRGTDTQYF. In DNA form, the CDR3 reads TGCAGTGCTAGAGATACAGGGCGGGGCACAGATACGCAGTATTTT.

This clonotype occurred a few times. The rearrangement links TRBV5-5 to TRBJ2-5; D remains unclear. The CDR3 contains 12 residues. Trimming cost V 1 base and J 5 bases, with 6 bases left between them. Germline CDR1 reads SGHKS; CDR2 reads YYEKEE (reference sequence). The CDR3 loop is CASSLRLETQYF. The CDR3 nucleotides read TGTGCCAGCAGCTTGAGATTGGAGACCCAGTACTTC.

The V and J genes are TRBV4-2 and TRBJ2-2; 8 bases are a match to TRBD1. The CDR3 loop spans 15 amino acids. V dropped 4 bases and J dropped 6; count of bases not matched to a gene: 7. Germline V CDR1 and CDR2: LGHNA, YNFKEQ. In DNA form, the CDR3 reads TGTGCCAGCAGCCGGGGGACAGGTACCCCCGGGGAGCTGTTTTTT. This sequence encodes CASSRGTGTPGELFF.